This is a list of T cell receptor beta chains from one sample in a study of T cells expressing NK-cell markers. TCRdb re-called the 5' RACE reads and catalogs CDR3 proteins one per entry, DNA excluded. The sample shows about 550,000 distinct CDR3 sequences, and approximately 3.6% sits with its ten largest clones. Material for sequencing was blood T cells: a sorted CD56 or NKG2C T cell subset, CD4+ or CD8+ T cells, or bulk PBMC T cells (not recorded which). The receptors stem from a man aged 18-30 years in good health. CDR3s include the opening cysteine and the closing phenylalanine or tryptophan. Fields, in order: V gene, J gene, CDR3 protein.

>TRBV9|TRBJ1-1
CASSVRPRVRNTEAFF
>TRBV12-3/TRBV12-4|TRBJ2-1
CASSSRGLVSGNEQFF
>TRBV20-1|TRBJ2-1
CSARDRSGSYNEQFF
>TRBV5-1|TRBJ2-3
CASSLAPAGSNTQYF
>TRBV4-2|TRBJ2-1
CASSPLGSGRNEQFF
>TRBV12-3/TRBV12-4|TRBJ2-1
CASQPPLWREGYNEQFF
>TRBV19|TRBJ2-1
CASSSRLAGMGEQFF
>TRBV5-5|TRBJ1-3
CASSLVKAYSGNTIYF
>TRBV29-1|TRBJ2-1
CSVGELEKQFF
>TRBV24-1|TRBJ2-3
CATSDFGGGREDTQYF
>TRBV24-1|TRBJ2-2
CATIPGDSTGELFF
>TRBV29-1|TRBJ2-5
CSVRQGGRETQYF
>TRBV10-3|TRBJ1-6
CAISEWQDNSPLHF
>TRBV30|TRBJ2-5
CAWTQGGETQYF